This is a list of T cell receptor beta chains from one sample in a study of shared clonotypes between healthy human individuals. Data came from immunoSEQ multiplex PCR; TCRdb stores just in-frame clones and leaves some out. The sample carries fewer than 600,000 clones, roughly four fifths recorded once. What was sequenced was PBMCs. The source of these receptors is a woman in her thirties or forties in good health. Some clones in this sample may be carry-over from other donors' samples. CDR3s include the opening cysteine and the closing phenylalanine or tryptophan. The order of the fields is V gene, clone size, J gene, D gene, CDR3 DNA, CDR3 protein. D genes are given only for firm matches. Not every row has a clone size; where given, it reads once, few, many or a size class.

TRBV19,few,TRBJ2-5,TRBD2,TGTGCCAGTAGTGCCAGACTAGCGGGAGGAGAGACCCAGTACTTC,CASSARLAGGETQYF
TRBV7-2,NA,TRBJ2-5,NA,TGTGCCAGCAGCTTAGTTGTGGGGACAGAGACCCAGTACTTC,CASSLVVGTETQYF
TRBV7-2,NA,TRBJ2-6,NA,TGTGCCAGCAGCTTTGGGGCCAACGTCCTGACTTTC,CASSFGANVLTF
TRBV29-1,once,TRBJ2-3,TRBD2,TGCAGCGTGAAGAGCGGGATCTGGGCAGATACGCAGTATTTT,CSVKSGIWADTQYF
TRBV15,NA,TRBJ2-5,NA,TGTGCCACCAGCAGAGATCTAGGGCAGGGAGACGAGACCCAGTACTTC,CATSRDLGQGDETQYF
TRBV11-2,few,TRBJ1-1,NA,TGTGCCAGCAGCCGAATCCTTGAAGCTTTCTTT,CASSRILEAFF
TRBV7-3,NA,TRBJ2-4,NA,TGTGCCAGCAGCTTAGGTGTCTCCGACATTCAGTACTTC,CASSLGVSDIQYF
TRBV5-4,NA,TRBJ2-3,NA,TGTGCCAGCAGCTTGCCCATTAGCACAGATACGCAGTATTTT,CASSLPISTDTQYF
TRBV12-5,NA,TRBJ2-2,NA,TGTGCTAGTGGTTTGGGGCAGAACACCGGGGAGCTGTTTTTT,CASGLGQNTGELFF
TRBV28,once,TRBJ2-5,TRBD2,TGTGCCAGCAGTTTCTCAGGGAGGGTCGAGACCCAGTACTTC,CASSFSGRVETQYF
TRBV7-6,few,TRBJ2-5,NA,TGTGCAGCGCCCCAATGCGCAGGATGTGAAGAGACCCAGTACTTC,CAAPQCAGCEETQYF
TRBV19,NA,TRBJ2-3,TRBD1,TGTGCCAGTAGTATGTGGGGACAGGGCACAGATACGCAGTATTTT,CASSMWGQGTDTQYF
TRBV18,NA,TRBJ2-7,TRBD2,TGTGCCAGCTCACCTCGGGGACTAGCGGGAGCAGGCGAGCAGTACTTC,CASSPRGLAGAGEQYF
TRBV5-1,NA,TRBJ2-1,TRBD2,TGCGCCAGCAGTGTAGGAACTAGCGGTCGCAATGAGCAGTTCTTC,CASSVGTSGRNEQFF